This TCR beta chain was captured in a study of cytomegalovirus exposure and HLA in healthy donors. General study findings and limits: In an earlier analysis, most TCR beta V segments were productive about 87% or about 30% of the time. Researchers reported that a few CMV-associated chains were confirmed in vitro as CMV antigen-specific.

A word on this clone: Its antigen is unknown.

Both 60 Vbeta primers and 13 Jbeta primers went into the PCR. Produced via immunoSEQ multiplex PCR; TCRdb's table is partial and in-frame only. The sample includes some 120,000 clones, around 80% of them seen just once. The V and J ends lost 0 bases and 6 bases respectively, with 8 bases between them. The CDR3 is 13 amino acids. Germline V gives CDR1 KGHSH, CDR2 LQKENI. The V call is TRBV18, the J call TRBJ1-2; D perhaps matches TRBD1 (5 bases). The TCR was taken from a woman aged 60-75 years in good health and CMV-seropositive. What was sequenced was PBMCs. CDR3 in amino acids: CASSPPGRDGYTF. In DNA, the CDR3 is TGTGCCAGCTCACCACCGGGCAGGGATGGCTACACCTTC.